This T cell receptor (beta chain) appears in the sequencing data of a study of blood T cell repertoires in COVID-19. V gave up 6 bases and J gave up 5 bases; unmatched junction bases: 9. The length of the CDR3 is 14 residues. The germline CDR1 and CDR2 sequences are PRHDT and FYEKMQ (reference sequence). TCRdb's table, derived via immunoSEQ multiplex PCR, lists solely in-frame clones and lacks some. Of around 99,000 clones listed, 80% were seen once; the top ten hold 4% to 5.5%. Specimen: peripheral blood. The chain links TRBV13 to TRBJ1-2; 7 positions agree with TRBD1. The receptor comes from a man between 65 and 85 years old with acute or convalescent COVID-19. CDR3 coding DNA: TGTGCCAGCAGTCATGACAGGGATGGGTATGGCTACACCTTC. Its protein is CASSHDRDGYGYTF.